Below, 22 T cell receptor beta chains from the same sample are listed, as sequenced in a study of patients and donors after allogeneic stem cell transplantation (TCRdb year 2020). The library was produced with RT-PCR. The sequencer was a NextSeq 550. The public reads were run again by TCRdb, first through fastp at Q25 and then through MiXCR, and only productive beta chains were kept. Every distinct CDR3 protein forms one entry, paired with its most common genes and DNA. The sample data list about 40,000 distinct CDR3 sequences, and about 31% of these were observed just once. The ten most abundant clones make up approximately 79% of the sample. The specimen sequenced was blood, either unsorted or a sorted T cell fraction (not recorded which). The receptor source for this set is a human donor who was either an allogeneic HSCT recipient or a stem cell or donor lymphocyte infusion donor (not recorded which). It is not recorded whose cells these are; they may come from a transplant donor.

The chain combines TRBV6-2 or TRBV6-3 with TRBJ2-2; the D gene is possibly TRBD1 (5 bases). The CDR3 spans 15 residues. Deletions cut 2 bases from V and 4 bases from J, with 11 bases between. The germline CDR1 and CDR2 sequences are MNHEY and SVGEGT. The chain's CDR3 is CASSYRTLLTGELFF. The CDR3 coding sequence is TGTGCCAGCAGTTACCGGACACTTCTCACCGGGGAGCTGTTTTTT.

The table lists this clonotype with a few counts. The rearrangement links TRBV2 to TRBJ2-2, with TRBD2 matching 9 bases. CDR3 length: 17 residues. V shed 6 bases, J shed 7 bases, and the junction held 15 bases outside the gene matches. CDR1 is SNHLY, CDR2 FYNNEI, per germline. As DNA, the CDR3 is TGTGCCAGCAGCCCGGAGGGTGCCGGGACTAGCAACGGGGAGCTGTTTTTT. As protein: CASSPEGAGTSNGELFF.

The V call is TRBV20-1, the J call TRBJ2-2; D may correspond to TRBD1 or TRBD2 (5 bases each). CDR1 is DFQATT and CDR2 is SNEGSKA in the germline V gene (reference sequence). V was shortened by 5 bases and J by 2 bases, with 15 bases between the two germline ends. The CDR3 runs 15 residues. Written as DNA, the CDR3 is TGCAGTGCTGAGGGACGGATCACAAACACCGGGGAGCTGTTTTTT. It specifies CSAEGRITNTGELFF.

This clonotype turned up a few times. The chain carries TRBV2 and TRBJ1-5; D gene uncertain. V was cut by 5 bases and J by 5 bases, with 10 bases left in between. Germline assignment: CDR1 SNHLY and CDR2 FYNNEI. The CDR3 loop spans 13 amino acids. CDR3 in DNA: TGTGCCAGCAGTACAGACCGAGATCAGCCCCAGCATTTT. Residues: CASSTDRDQPQHF.

This clonotype was seen only a few times. The rearrangement links TRBV19 to TRBJ1-1; 7 bases line up with TRBD1. Germline CDR1 reads LNHDA; CDR2 reads SQIVND (reference sequence). Trimming at V came to 6 bases and at J to 3 bases, leaving 4 bases not matched to a gene. CDR3 length: 13 amino acids. CDR3 in amino acids: CASRDRVDTEAFF. As DNA, the CDR3 is TGTGCCAGTAGAGACAGGGTGGACACTGAAGCTTTCTTT.

This clonotype was counted between two and nine times. The chain has TRBV29-1 and TRBJ1-1; tentative D call: TRBD1 (5 bases). V shed 3 bases and J shed 5 bases, with 10 bases lying between them. This CDR3 contains 12 residues. Germline CDR1 SQVTM, CDR2 ANQGSEA. As DNA, the CDR3 is TGCAGCGTTGACAGGGCGCGGACTGAAGCTTTCTTT. Amino acids: CSVDRARTEAFF.

This chain uses TRBV7-2 with TRBJ1-3, with a possible D match to TRBD1 (6 bases). Trimming took 4 bases from V and 0 from J, leaving 19 bases between them. The CDR3 runs 18 residues. From germline, CDR1 is SGHTA and CDR2 FQGNSA. The CDR3 loop reads CASSSEGKTGRSGNTIYF. For the CDR3, the DNA is TGTGCCAGCAGCTCCGAAGGGAAGACAGGCCGCTCTGGAAACACCATATATTTT.

J is TRBJ1-2 and V is TRBV12-3 or TRBV12-4, with D unresolved. The CDR3 consists of 10 residues. Trimming took off 5 bases at V and 8 bases at J, with 6 bases between the two ends. DNA for the CDR3: TGTGCCAGCAGTCTCAGGGGCTACACCTTC. It is translated as CASSLRGYTF.

The chain combines TRBV29-1 with TRBJ2-2, with 7 positions matching TRBD2. With 6 bases clipped from V and 0 bases from J, the junction kept 4 bases outside the gene matches. CDR1 is SQVTM and CDR2 is ANQGSEA in the germline V gene. This CDR3 contains 14 residues. CDR3 region: CSVERDANTGELFF. CDR3 nucleotides: TGCAGCGTCGAGCGGGATGCGAACACCGGGGAGCTGTTTTTT.

This clonotype has just a few counts. The chain uses TRBV29-1 and TRBJ2-1; D is possibly TRBD2 (7 bases). The CDR3 extends over 17 amino acids. The ends were cut back, 4 bases at V and 5 bases at J, with 24 bases in the middle. The germline V gene has CDR1 SQVTM and CDR2 ANQGSEA. CDR3: CSVGGRGGSQNHNEQFF. The DNA of the CDR3 is TGCAGCGTTGGGGGTAGGGGGGGCTCCCAGAACCACAATGAGCAGTTCTTC.

This clonotype was seen only a few times. V usage is TRBV14 and J usage is TRBJ2-1; D could derive from TRBD1 or TRBD2 (6 bases each). V gave up 9 bases and J gave up 3 bases, with 15 bases separating them. Germline V gene sequence: CDR1 SGHDN, CDR2 FVKESK. The CDR3 is made up of 14 amino acids. The CDR3 loop is CASSRGGNYNEQFF. The CDR3 DNA follows: TGTGCCAGTTCTAGAGGGGGGAACTACAATGAGCAGTTCTTC.

This clonotype turned up a few times. V usage is TRBV20-1 and J usage is TRBJ2-5; 9 nucleotides agree with TRBD2. Unmatched junction bases numbered 6, after V lost 0 bases and J lost 4 bases. Germline CDR1 DFQATT, CDR2 SNEGSKA (reference sequence). The CDR3 is 15 residues long. In nucleotides, the CDR3 is TGCAGTGCTAGAGAAGCTAGCGGGATGGGAGAGACCCAGTACTTC. Its protein product is CSAREASGMGETQYF.

The V and J genes are TRBV20-1 and TRBJ2-5, with D tentatively TRBD1 (6 bases). The V gene's germline CDR1 is DFQATT and CDR2 SNEGSKA (reference sequence). The CDR3 spans 16 residues. Trimming cost V 2 bases and J 9 bases, with 25 bases left between them. CDR3 region: CSARLTPGHGPGSQYF. CDR3 DNA sequence: TGCAGTGCTAGACTTACCCCGGGACATGGCCCAGGTTCCCAGTACTTC.

This clonotype was observed a few times. The chain is built from TRBV11-3 and TRBJ1-5, with D possibly TRBD1 on 5 matching bases. The germline V gene has CDR1 SGHNT and CDR2 YENEEA. CDR3 length: 17 amino acids. V was shortened by 0 bases and J by 3 bases, with 15 bases between the two germline ends. The CDR3 coding sequence is TGTGCCAGCAGCTTAGATTGGTCCCGGGACTACAATCAGCCCCAGCATTTT. It yields the protein CASSLDWSRDYNQPQHF.

This clonotype has a handful of counts. This chain joins TRBV5-1 and TRBJ2-5; D not resolved. Trimming stripped 3 bases from V and 2 bases from J, with 2 bases between. The CDR3 sequence is 11 residues long. Germline CDR1 reads SGHRS; CDR2 reads YFSETQ. The CDR3 DNA reads as TGCGCCAGCAGCTCTCAAGAGACCCAGTACTTC. Translating it yields CASSSQETQYF.

The sample holds a few counts of this clonotype. The rearrangement links TRBV12-3 or TRBV12-4 to TRBJ2-5; TRBD1 agrees at 8 bases. The CDR3 is 17 amino acids. V gave up 5 bases and J gave up 1 base; unmatched junction bases: 12. CDR3 protein: CASSLWDRLAFQETQYF. In nucleotides, the CDR3 is TGTGCCAGCAGTCTATGGGACAGGCTAGCCTTCCAAGAGACCCAGTACTTC.

This clonotype was detected a few times. V and J are TRBV4-1 and TRBJ1-2, with D unclear. Germline-derived CDR1 and CDR2 are MGHRA and YSYEKL. This CDR3 region has 16 residues. The V end was cut by 1 base, the J end by 5 bases, with 17 bases between. CDR3 DNA: TGCGCCAGCAGCCAAGTCCTGAGGCGCTCTCTTTATGGCTACACCTTC. It yields the protein CASSQVLRRSLYGYTF.

This chain links TRBV7-9 with TRBJ1-1, with unresolved D. Trimming pared 2 bases from V and 4 bases from J, leaving 5 bases between. Germline assignment: CDR1 SEHNR and CDR2 FQNEAQ (reference sequence). The CDR3 covers 12 residues. The CDR3 reads CASSLWSTEAFF. For the CDR3, the DNA is TGTGCCAGCAGCTTATGGAGCACTGAAGCTTTCTTT.

The V gene is TRBV7-3, the J gene TRBJ2-5; 9 bases agree with TRBD2. J gave up 5 bases and V 5 bases, and 6 bases lay outside the gene matches. The CDR3 is made up of 14 amino acids. The germline V gene has CDR1 SGHTA and CDR2 FQGTGA. The CDR3 bases are TGTGCCAGCAGCACCTTAGCGGGAGTGGAGACCCAGTACTTC. Encoded protein: CASSTLAGVETQYF.

The chain joins TRBV7-9 to TRBJ2-5, with no clear D. The germline CDR1 and CDR2 sequences are SEHNR and FQNEAQ (reference sequence). Deletions cut 1 base from V and 5 bases from J, with 5 bases between. The CDR3 covers 12 residues. The CDR3 region has the DNA TGTGCCAGCAGCTTAGAAGTGGAGACCCAGTACTTC. Protein: CASSLEVETQYF.

The V and J genes are TRBV28 and TRBJ2-7, with a weak D call TRBD2 (5 bases). V gave up 3 bases and J gave up 4 bases, with 16 bases separating them. Germline CDR1 and CDR2: MDHEN and SYDVKM. This CDR3 contains 15 residues. In DNA form, the CDR3 reads TGTGCCAGCAGTTTGTTCCTAGCCGAAAGATACGAGCAGTACTTC. Protein product: CASSLFLAERYEQYF.

The chain recombines TRBV6-5 with TRBJ2-2; 7 nucleotides agree with TRBD2. Trimming at V came to 2 bases and at J to 1 base, leaving 4 bases not matched to a gene. Germline-derived CDR1 and CDR2 are MNHEY and SVGAGI. The CDR3 runs 16 residues. In DNA, the CDR3 is TGTGCCAGCAGTTACGTCCAGCGGGGGAACACCGGGGAGCTGTTTTTT. Amino acids: CASSYVQRGNTGELFF.